This record looks at one T cell receptor beta chain sequence and its context. These gene names are mouse names. Time point described: mouse harvest day 14 after allogeneic transplant. Mouse grafts combined 10^7 T-cell-depleted bone marrow cells with 10^6 splenic CD5+ T cells. These data come from a study of tissue T cells after allogeneic stem cell transplantation. Only in-frame clones appear in the TCRdb table, and some are missing; sequencing was by immunoSEQ multiplex PCR. Of 7,000 to 9,500 clones in the sample, roughly 34% were seen once. The clonotype was recovered from a female BALB/c mouse given C57BL/6 T cells with graft-versus-host disease after an allogeneic hematopoietic cell transplant. The sample consisted of skin.

The CDR3: CAWSLQGFNTEVFF. Incomplete CDR3 DNA: TGTGCCTGGAGTCTACAGGGGTTCAACACAGAAGTCTTC. V and J are TRBV31 and TRBJ1-1; 7 nucleotides line up with TRBD1. The read terminates 1 residue ahead of where the CDR3 ends, so the germline J gene completes it. This CDR3 region has 14 residues. The V segment lost 0 bases and the J segment 2 bases; nucleotides outside the gene matches: 3. In germline, CDR1 is GKSSPN, CDR2 SITVG.